Presented here are 8 T cell receptor beta chains from one specimen sequenced in a study of CXCR3-negative and CXCR3-positive naive CD8 T cells. Findings and caveats of the study: CXCR3-positive naive cells carried more hydrophobic TRB CDR3s than CXCR3-negative ones.

The method, 5' RACE with UMI labels, was used to prepare the TRB cDNA libraries. TCRdb reprocessed the 5' RACE reads and reports one entry per CDR3 protein, with no DNA. The listing records approximately 100,000 distinct CDR3 sequences. These TCRs' antigens remain unknown. Sample: naive CXCR3+ CD8+ T cells from blood. Subset given: CD45RO-CCR7+CD27+CD95- naive CD8+ T cells expressing CXCR3 (TNR3+). The receptors derive from a human donor in good health. Some clones in this sample may be carry-over from other donors' samples.

This rearrangement joins TRBV7-2 to TRBJ2-7. This CDR3 has 15 amino acids. Germline values: CDR1 SGHTA, CDR2 FQGNSA. CDR3 residues: CASSLPYLGLYEQYF.

V gene TRBV13 combines with J gene TRBJ2-5. In germline, CDR1 is PRHDT, CDR2 FYEKMQ (reference sequence). CDR3 length: 14 residues. CDR3: CASSLGASQETQYF.

The chain carries TRBV4-2 and TRBJ2-7. The V gene's germline CDR1 is LGHNA and CDR2 YNFKEQ. The CDR3 is made up of 15 amino acids. CDR3 loop: CASSQDKSVRGEQYF.

V and J are TRBV13 and TRBJ2-7; the D gene TCRdb calls, TRBD1, cannot be checked with no DNA. There are 14 residues in the CDR3. Per the germline V gene, CDR1 is PRHDT and CDR2 is FYEKMQ (reference sequence). The CDR3 reads CASSYRDRVHEQYF. Together with reference TRBV13 and TRBJ2-7, the CDR3 gives the full variable domain: AAGVIQSPRHLIKEKRETATLKCYPIPRHDTVYWYQQGPGQDPQFLISFYEKMQSDKGSIPDRFSAQQFSDYHSELNMSSLELGDSALYFCASSYRDRVHEQYFGPGTRLTVT.

The J gene is TRBJ2-5, the V gene TRBV5-1; the D call of TRBD2 rests on TCRdb alone, since no DNA is present to check it. Germline V gives CDR1 SGHRS, CDR2 YFSETQ. This CDR3 region has 16 residues. The CDR3 sequence: CASSLSGTRLRETQYF.

The chain joins TRBV28 to TRBJ2-1; TCRdb calls TRBD2, which cannot be checked without DNA. CDR3 length equals 17 residues. Germline-derived CDR1 and CDR2 are MDHEN and SYDVKM. CDR3 region: CASSGLAGGHDKNEQFF.

V and J are TRBV20-1 and TRBJ2-1. This CDR3 is built from 15 residues. CDR1 is DFQATT, CDR2 SNEGSKA, per germline (reference sequence). The chain's CDR3 is CSARGVTHSYNEQFF.

The V gene is TRBV7-9, the J gene TRBJ2-2; TCRdb outputs TRBD2, but without DNA this stays unchecked. This CDR3 has 11 residues. Germline CDR1 and CDR2: SEHNR and FQNEAQ (reference sequence). The CDR3 here is CASRGLGELFF.